This entry lists 5 T cell receptor beta chains sequenced from one sample in a study of blood T cell repertoires in COVID-19. TCRdb's table, derived via immunoSEQ multiplex PCR, lists solely in-frame clones and lacks some. Here the sample spans more than 100,000 clones, 86% being singletons. Sequencing used peripheral blood. Every receptor here comes from a man between 40 and 49 years old with acute or convalescent COVID-19.

This clone was seen a single time. The V gene is TRBV18, the J gene TRBJ1-5; no definite D call. The germline V gene has CDR1 KGHSH and CDR2 LQKENI. This CDR3 region has 15 residues. V was pared by 2 bases and J by 0 bases, with 8 bases between. The DNA for the CDR3 is TGTGCCAGCTCACCAGGGAGATCTAGCAATCAGCCCCAGCATTTT. Translated: CASSPGRSSNQPQHF.

This clone was counted a few times. This chain connects TRBV7-9 to TRBJ1-5, with D perhaps TRBD1 (6 bases). CDR1 and CDR2 from the germline V gene are SEHNR and FQNEAQ (reference sequence). V gave up 1 base and J gave up 12 bases, with 16 bases separating them. CDR3 length: 14 residues. CDR3: CASSLDRRGQIQHF. Here the CDR3 DNA reads TGTGCCAGCAGCTTAGATCGGCGTGGACAGATCCAGCATTTT.

This clone was seen more than once but under ten times. This chain connects TRBV27 to TRBJ1-6; D possibly corresponds to TRBD1 (5 bases). The ends were cut back, 4 bases at V and 4 bases at J, with 8 bases in the middle. Germline-derived CDR1 and CDR2 are MNHEY and SMNVEV (reference sequence). This CDR3 spans 14 amino acids. CDR3 DNA sequence: TGTGCCAGCAGTTGGGGCCCATATAATTCACCCCTCCACTTT. Its translation is CASSWGPYNSPLHF.

The genes are TRBV13 and TRBJ1-2; 10 nucleotides line up with TRBD1. The CDR3 contains 16 residues. Losses at the gene ends were 1 base for V and 5 bases for J; bases not matched to a gene: 7. The germline CDR1 and CDR2 sequences are PRHDT and FYEKMQ (reference sequence). The CDR3 region is CASSLAATGGGYGYTF. The CDR3 DNA follows: TGTGCCAGCAGCTTAGCGGCGACAGGGGGCGGATATGGCTACACCTTC. Filled out from reference TRBV13 and TRBJ1-2, the complete variable domain reads AAGVIQSPRHLIKEKRETATLKCYPIPRHDTVYWYQQGPGQDPQFLISFYEKMQSDKGSIPDRFSAQQFSDYHSELNMSSLELGDSALYFCASSLAATGGGYGYTFGSGTRLTVV.

The V gene is TRBV30, the J gene TRBJ1-2; TRBD1 might be the D (6 bases). The CDR3 runs 13 residues. The V end was cut by 3 bases, the J end by 4 bases, with 12 bases between. Germline values: CDR1 GTSNPN, CDR2 SVGIG (reference sequence). The CDR3 nucleotides read TGTGCCTGGAGCGAGGGGGAAGGCTATGGCTACACCTTC. Its translation is CAWSEGEGYGYTF.